The rows below give T cell receptor beta chains drawn from one sample of a study of beta chain features in type 1 diabetes. TCRdb's copy holds only in-frame clones and misses some; the assay was immunoSEQ multiplex PCR. The data contain over 25,000 clones, 45% to 65% of them seen just once; the ten biggest clones take up under 1.5%. Sequencing was carried out using Tregs from blood. The receptors stem from a woman in her late teens or twenties with type 1 diabetes. CDR3s leave out the opening cysteine and the closing phenylalanine or tryptophan. The order of the fields is V gene, CDR3 protein.

v_gene: TRBV11-3
CDR3aa: ASSITSTYNEQF

v_gene: TRBV7-2
CDR3aa: ASSVELQPQH

v_gene: TRBV30
CDR3aa: AWSVGRVGELF

v_gene: TRBV5-5
CDR3aa: ASSLDGTAVRYT

v_gene: TRBV19
CDR3aa: ASRRGGSYNEQF

v_gene: TRBV28
CDR3aa: ASTRFGGGYGYT

v_gene: TRBV6-5
CDR3aa: ASSYSAGGTYNEQF

v_gene: TRBV7-9
CDR3aa: ASSLEWSSYNEQF

v_gene: TRBV19
CDR3aa: ASTQRGAAGYEQY

v_gene: TRBV7-9
CDR3aa: ASSLAGQAGDEQF

v_gene: TRBV19
CDR3aa: ASSLTPGQLSGSTIY

v_gene: TRBV19
CDR3aa: ASSSGLAGELF

v_gene: TRBV7-9
CDR3aa: ASSFQGAPNEKLF

v_gene: TRBV5-5
CDR3aa: ASSLGRELF

v_gene: TRBV25-1
CDR3aa: ASSEGWGPGDGYT

v_gene: TRBV5-1
CDR3aa: ASSLPLANSYEQY

v_gene: TRBV28
CDR3aa: ASSQGTSGGDLKGF

v_gene: TRBV5-1
CDR3aa: ASSLGLDSSQF

v_gene: TRBV7-9
CDR3aa: ASSLEDRGPAF

v_gene: TRBV5-6
CDR3aa: ASFTSGGSYEQY

v_gene: TRBV7-2
CDR3aa: ASSPGQHSYEQY

v_gene: TRBV5-1
CDR3aa: ASSFGTSQETQY

v_gene: TRBV7-2
CDR3aa: ASSATGSMNTEAF